A selection of T cell receptor beta chains follows, all from one sample in a study of blood T cell repertoires in COVID-19. TCRdb's table, derived via immunoSEQ multiplex PCR, lists solely in-frame clones and lacks some. The sample has under 300,000 clones; around 90% are singletons. Input material: peripheral blood. These TCRs come from a woman aged 30 to 39 with acute or convalescent COVID-19. Each CDR3 is given with its conserved first and last residue. D genes are given only for firm matches. Size tells how often a clone was seen (once, few, many) or the class of an expanded clone, and some rows leave it out.

j_call,d_call,clone_size,v_call,cdr3_aa,cdr3_nt
TRBJ2-1,.,.,TRBV30,CAWSVRGRDNEQFF,TGTGCCTGGAGTGTTCGCGGGCGTGACAATGAGCAGTTCTTC
TRBJ1-2,TRBD1,.,TRBV27,CASSPTGVNIYGYTF,TGTGCCAGCAGTCCGACAGGGGTAAATATCTATGGCTACACCTTC
TRBJ2-7,TRBD1,.,TRBV19,CASSRQGSSYEQYF,TGTGCCAGTAGCCGACAGGGGAGCTCCTACGAGCAGTACTTC
TRBJ2-7,.,.,TRBV4-2,CASSQDAYARRTTNEQYF,TGTGCCAGCAGCCAAGACGCTTACGCGAGACGGACTACCAACGAGCAGTACTTC
TRBJ1-5,.,.,TRBV27,CASSPRVSNQPQHF,TGTGCCAGCAGTCCACGGGTTAGCAATCAGCCCCAGCATTTT
TRBJ2-3,TRBD1,few,TRBV4-2,CASSQGIGQDNTDTQYF,TGTGCCAGCAGCCAGGGGATCGGACAGGATAACACAGATACGCAGTATTTT
TRBJ2-5,.,many,TRBV7-2,CASSLRWQETQYF,TGTGCCAGCAGCTTGAGGTGGCAAGAGACCCAGTACTTC
TRBJ1-5,.,.,TRBV6-2/TRBV6-3,CASTPGAWNQPQHF,TGTGCCAGCACCCCGGGGGCTTGGAATCAGCCCCAGCATTTT
TRBJ2-1,TRBD1,.,TRBV10-1,CASSRDRTYNEQFF,TGCGCCAGCAGCAGGGACAGAACCTACAATGAGCAGTTCTTC
TRBJ1-5,.,.,TRBV7-8,CASSLAGTNQPQHF,TGTGCCAGCAGCCTAGCGGGCACCAATCAGCCCCAGCATTTT
TRBJ2-7,TRBD2,.,TRBV30,CAWGGGLVAEQYF,TGTGCCTGGGGGGGTGGACTAGTGGCCGAGCAGTACTTC
TRBJ2-1,TRBD2,.,TRBV7-2,CASSLVSAGGSNEQFF,TGTGCCAGCAGCTTAGTTTCAGCGGGAGGGTCCAATGAGCAGTTCTTC
TRBJ2-1,.,.,TRBV11-2,CASSTGGKNEQFF,TGTGCCAGCAGCACCGGGGGTAAAAATGAGCAGTTCTTC
TRBJ1-2,TRBD1,.,TRBV12-3/TRBV12-4,CASSDRGGYGYTF,TGTGCCAGCAGTGACAGGGGGGGCTATGGCTACACCTTC
TRBJ2-5,TRBD1,.,TRBV6-2/TRBV6-3,CASSRGQGNQETQYF,TGTGCCAGCAGCCGAGGACAGGGGAACCAAGAGACCCAGTACTTC
TRBJ2-1,.,.,TRBV5-8,CASSPGTSYNEQFF,TGTGCCAGCAGTCCCGGGACATCCTACAATGAGCAGTTCTTC
TRBJ2-5,TRBD2,.,TRBV9,CASSVVPLAGGETQYF,TGTGCCAGCAGCGTAGTACCGCTAGCGGGAGGTGAGACCCAGTACTTC
TRBJ2-1,TRBD1,.,TRBV7-9,CASSLRPGTGFGRNEQFF,TGTGCCAGCAGCTTACGTCCCGGGACAGGGTTCGGGCGCAATGAGCAGTTCTTC
TRBJ2-1,TRBD2,.,TRBV5-1,CASSLGSGRIYNEQFF,TGCGCCAGCAGCTTGGGGAGCGGGAGAATCTACAATGAGCAGTTCTTC
TRBJ2-1,TRBD2,.,TRBV4-1,CASSLGLAEYNEQFF,TGCGCCAGCAGCCTGGGACTAGCGGAGTACAATGAGCAGTTCTTC
TRBJ2-1,TRBD2,.,TRBV7-3,CASRLVGGANEQFF,TGTGCCAGCAGGCTTGTCGGGGGGGCGAATGAGCAGTTCTTC
TRBJ2-7,.,.,TRBV7-6,CASSLRAGHSYEQYF,TGTGCCAGCAGCTTAAGGGCAGGGCACTCCTACGAGCAGTACTTC
TRBJ2-7,.,.,TRBV3-1/TRBV3-2,CASSQDGLRDNTYEQYF,TGTGCCAGCAGCCAAGATGGGTTAAGGGACAACACCTACGAGCAGTACTTC
TRBJ1-1,.,.,TRBV30,CAWSGRLYTEAFF,TGTGCCTGGAGCGGTAGACTCTACACTGAAGCTTTCTTT
TRBJ1-1,.,.,TRBV5-4,CASSSTPTEAFF,TGTGCCAGCAGCTCAACTCCCACTGAAGCTTTCTTT
TRBJ1-4,.,few,TRBV19,CASSMLMGLGTTNEKLFF,TGTGCCAGTAGTATGTTGATGGGGCTGGGTACAACTAATGAAAAACTGTTTTTT
TRBJ2-3,TRBD2,.,TRBV29-1,CSVEFFREGHADTQYF,TGCAGCGTTGAGTTTTTTCGGGAGGGCCATGCAGATACGCAGTATTTT
TRBJ2-5,TRBD2,.,TRBV5-6,CASSPQGLGLWETQYF,TGTGCCAGCAGCCCCCAGGGACTAGGTCTGTGGGAGACCCAGTACTTC
TRBJ2-7,TRBD2,.,TRBV28,CASRLPLGGGYEQYF,TGTGCCAGCAGACTCCCCCTGGGGGGGGGCTACGAGCAGTACTTC
TRBJ1-5,.,once,TRBV27,CASSLSTGQPQHF,TGTGCCAGCAGTTTAAGTACCGGTCAGCCCCAGCATTTT
TRBJ2-3,TRBD2,.,TRBV3-1/TRBV3-2,CASSQSGGPAGGLTDTQYF,TGTGCCAGCAGCCAAAGTGGGGGCCCAGCGGGAGGGCTCACAGATACGCAGTATTTT
TRBJ1-1,.,.,TRBV5-1,CASSLGANTEAFF,TGCGCCAGCAGCTTGGGAGCGAACACTGAAGCTTTCTTT
TRBJ1-2,.,.,TRBV6-2/TRBV6-3,CASSKIGQIYGYTF,TGTGCCAGCAGTAAGATTGGACAGATTTATGGCTACACCTTC
TRBJ2-7,TRBD2,.,TRBV5-1,CASSLGGLSGNYEQYF,TGCGCCAGCAGCTTGGGTGGCCTTAGCGGGAACTACGAGCAGTACTTC
TRBJ1-1,TRBD1,.,TRBV29-1,CSSQGVTEAFF,TGCAGTTCGCAGGGGGTCACTGAAGCTTTCTTT
TRBJ1-2,.,.,TRBV7-2,CASSLVIGTGGYTF,TGTGCCAGCAGCTTAGTTATAGGAACAGGCGGCTACACCTTC
TRBJ1-2,TRBD1,few,TRBV29-1,CSVEQGPGYGYTF,TGCAGCGTCGAACAGGGGCCTGGGTATGGCTACACCTTC
TRBJ2-3,.,.,TRBV10-2,CASSELARATDTQYF,TGCGCCAGCAGTGAACTAGCAAGGGCCACAGATACGCAGTATTTT
TRBJ2-1,TRBD2,.,TRBV14,CASSRGWAGENNEQFF,TGTGCCAGCAGCCGAGGCTGGGCGGGGGAAAACAATGAGCAGTTCTTC
TRBJ2-1,.,.,TRBV7-2,CASSLVGSKFIFF,TGTGCCAGCAGCTTAGTTGGCAGTAAATTTATTTTCTTC
TRBJ2-3,TRBD2,.,TRBV18,CASSPPTGGGGDTQYF,TGTGCCAGCTCACCACCTACGGGAGGTGGGGGAGATACGCAGTATTTT
TRBJ2-3,TRBD2,once,TRBV4-3,CASSQFGAASGSGDTQYF,TGCGCCAGCAGCCAATTTGGTGCGGCTAGCGGGAGCGGAGATACGCAGTATTTT